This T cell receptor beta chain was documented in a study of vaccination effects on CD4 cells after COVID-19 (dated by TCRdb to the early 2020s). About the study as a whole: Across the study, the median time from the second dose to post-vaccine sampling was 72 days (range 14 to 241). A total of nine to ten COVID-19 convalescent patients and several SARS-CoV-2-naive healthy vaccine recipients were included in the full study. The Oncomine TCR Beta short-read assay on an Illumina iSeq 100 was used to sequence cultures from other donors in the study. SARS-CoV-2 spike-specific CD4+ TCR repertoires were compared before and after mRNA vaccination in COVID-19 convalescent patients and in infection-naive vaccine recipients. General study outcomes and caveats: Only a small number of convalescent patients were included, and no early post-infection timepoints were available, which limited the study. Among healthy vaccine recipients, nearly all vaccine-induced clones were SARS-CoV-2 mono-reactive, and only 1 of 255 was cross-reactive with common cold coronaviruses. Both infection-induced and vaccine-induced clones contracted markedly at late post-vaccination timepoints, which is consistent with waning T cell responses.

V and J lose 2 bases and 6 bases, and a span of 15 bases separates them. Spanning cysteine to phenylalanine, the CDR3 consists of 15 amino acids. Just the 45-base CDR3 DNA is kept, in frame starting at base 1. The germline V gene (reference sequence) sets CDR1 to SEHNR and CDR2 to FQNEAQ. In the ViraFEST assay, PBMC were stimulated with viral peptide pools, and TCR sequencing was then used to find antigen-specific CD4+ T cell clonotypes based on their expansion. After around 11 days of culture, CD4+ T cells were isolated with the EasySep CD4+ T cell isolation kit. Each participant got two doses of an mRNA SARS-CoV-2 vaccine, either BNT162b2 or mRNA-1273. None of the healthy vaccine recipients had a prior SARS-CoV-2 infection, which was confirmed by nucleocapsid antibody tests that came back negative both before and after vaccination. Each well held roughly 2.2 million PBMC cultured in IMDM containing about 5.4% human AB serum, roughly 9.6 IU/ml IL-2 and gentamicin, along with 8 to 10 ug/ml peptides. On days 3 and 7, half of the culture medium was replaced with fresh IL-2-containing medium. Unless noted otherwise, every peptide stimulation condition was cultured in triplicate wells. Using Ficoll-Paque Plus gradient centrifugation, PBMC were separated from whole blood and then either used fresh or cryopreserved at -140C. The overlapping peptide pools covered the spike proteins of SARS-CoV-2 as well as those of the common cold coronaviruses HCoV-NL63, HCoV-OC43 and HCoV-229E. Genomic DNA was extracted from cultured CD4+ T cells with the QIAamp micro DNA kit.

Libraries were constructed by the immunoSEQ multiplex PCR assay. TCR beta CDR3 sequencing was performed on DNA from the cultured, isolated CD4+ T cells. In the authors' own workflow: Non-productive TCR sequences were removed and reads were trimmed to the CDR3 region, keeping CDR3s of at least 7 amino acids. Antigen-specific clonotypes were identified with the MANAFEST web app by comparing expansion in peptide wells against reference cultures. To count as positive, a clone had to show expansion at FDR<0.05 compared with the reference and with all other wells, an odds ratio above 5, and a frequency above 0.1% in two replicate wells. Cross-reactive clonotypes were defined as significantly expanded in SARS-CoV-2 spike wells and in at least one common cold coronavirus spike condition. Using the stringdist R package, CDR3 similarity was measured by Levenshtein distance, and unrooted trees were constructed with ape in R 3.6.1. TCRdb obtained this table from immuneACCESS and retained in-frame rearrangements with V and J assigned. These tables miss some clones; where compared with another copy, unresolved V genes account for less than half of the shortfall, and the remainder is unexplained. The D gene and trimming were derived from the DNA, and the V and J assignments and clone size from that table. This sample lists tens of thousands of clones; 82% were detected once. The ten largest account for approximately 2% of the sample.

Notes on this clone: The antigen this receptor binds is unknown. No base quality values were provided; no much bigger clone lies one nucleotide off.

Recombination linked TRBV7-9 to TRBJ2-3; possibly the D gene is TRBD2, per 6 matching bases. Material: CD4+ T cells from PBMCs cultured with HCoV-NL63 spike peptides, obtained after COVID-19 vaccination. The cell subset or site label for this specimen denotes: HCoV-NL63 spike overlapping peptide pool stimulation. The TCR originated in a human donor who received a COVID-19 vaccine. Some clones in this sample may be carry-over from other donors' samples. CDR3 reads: CASSLPREAMDTQYF. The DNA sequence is TGTGCCAGCAGCTTACCCAGGGAGGCTATGGATACGCAGTATTTT.